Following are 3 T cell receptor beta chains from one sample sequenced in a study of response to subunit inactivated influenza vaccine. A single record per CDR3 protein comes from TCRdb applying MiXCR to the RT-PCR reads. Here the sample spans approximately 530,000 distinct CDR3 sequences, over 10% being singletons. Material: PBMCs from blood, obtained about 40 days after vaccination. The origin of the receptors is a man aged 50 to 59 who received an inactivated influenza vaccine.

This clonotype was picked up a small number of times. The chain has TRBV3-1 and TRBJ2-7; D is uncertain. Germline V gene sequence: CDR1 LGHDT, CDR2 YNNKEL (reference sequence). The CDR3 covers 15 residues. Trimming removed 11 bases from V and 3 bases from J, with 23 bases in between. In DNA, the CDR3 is TGTGCCGGCCTTATAGAAGGGCGGAATAACTACGAGCAGTACTTC. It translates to CAGLIEGRNNYEQYF.

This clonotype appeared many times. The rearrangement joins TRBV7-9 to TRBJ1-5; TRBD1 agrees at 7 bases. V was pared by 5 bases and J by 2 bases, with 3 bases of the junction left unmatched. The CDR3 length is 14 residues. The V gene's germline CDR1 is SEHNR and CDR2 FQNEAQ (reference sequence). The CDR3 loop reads CASSRTGGNQPQHF. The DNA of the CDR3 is TGTGCCAGCAGCCGGACAGGCGGCAATCAGCCCCAGCATTTT.

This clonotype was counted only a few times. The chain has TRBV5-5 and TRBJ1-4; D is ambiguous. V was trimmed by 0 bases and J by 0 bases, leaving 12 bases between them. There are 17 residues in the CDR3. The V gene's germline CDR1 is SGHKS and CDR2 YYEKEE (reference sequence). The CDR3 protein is CASSLATTVATNEKLFF. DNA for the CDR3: TGTGCCAGCAGCTTGGCCACAACAGTGGCAACTAATGAAAAACTGTTTTTT.